This entry features one T cell receptor (beta chain) sequence. The antigen is undetermined. The data were taken from a study of PD-1 blockade in classical Hodgkin lymphoma. Study-wide findings and caveats: By C4D1 there was a significant rise in CD4+ TCR diversity but not in CD8+ TCR diversity. A reduction in baseline TCR diversity was reportedly seen in newly diagnosed patients relative to healthy donors. The baseline diversity of complete responders showed similarity to that of newly diagnosed patients.

Method: immunoSEQ multiplex PCR; TCRdb's copy keeps in-frame clones and lacks some. This sample has 25,000 to 30,000 clones, with roughly 78% found just once. Time point: cycle 4 day 1 (C4D1), after around six weeks of nivolumab. Every patient relapsed after autologous stem cell transplantation, and brentuximab vedotin exposure varied. Germline assignment: CDR1 SGHNT and CDR2 YYREEE (reference sequence). The J segment lost 4 bases and the V segment lost 4 bases, leaving 7 bases of the junction unmatched. This CDR3 spans 16 amino acids. This receptor was taken from a human donor with classical Hodgkin lymphoma. The source material was peripheral blood mononuclear cells (PBMCs), sampled before the fourth cycle of nivolumab. The chain combines TRBV5-4 with TRBJ2-1; 11 bases are shared with TRBD2. CDR3 DNA: TGTGCCAGCAGCCGGGAGGGGACTAGCGGATACAATGAGCAGTTCTTC. Protein: CASSREGTSGYNEQFF.